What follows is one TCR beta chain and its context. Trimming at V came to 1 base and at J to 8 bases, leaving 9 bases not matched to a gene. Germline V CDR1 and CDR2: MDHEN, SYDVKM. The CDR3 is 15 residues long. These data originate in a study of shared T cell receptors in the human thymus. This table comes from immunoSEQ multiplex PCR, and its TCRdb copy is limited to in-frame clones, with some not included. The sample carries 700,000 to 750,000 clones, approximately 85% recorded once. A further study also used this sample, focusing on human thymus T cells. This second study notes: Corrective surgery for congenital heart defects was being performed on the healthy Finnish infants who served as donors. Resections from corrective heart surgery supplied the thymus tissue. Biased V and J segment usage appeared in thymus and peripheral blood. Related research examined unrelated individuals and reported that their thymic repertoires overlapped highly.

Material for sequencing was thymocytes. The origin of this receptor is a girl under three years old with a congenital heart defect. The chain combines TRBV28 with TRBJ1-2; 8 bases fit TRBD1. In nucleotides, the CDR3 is TGTGCCAGCAGTTTATCTAGGACAGGGTACAGCGGCTACACCTTC. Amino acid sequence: CASSLSRTGYSGYTF.